Listed below are T cell receptor beta chains from one sample, sequenced in a study of blood T cell repertoires in COVID-19. Here immunoSEQ multiplex PCR was the method, and the copy in TCRdb shows in-frame clones only, minus some. Of around 250,000 clones listed, approximately 86% are singletons. The source material was peripheral blood. The receptors come from a woman between 65 and 79 years old with active or convalescent COVID-19. Each CDR3 is given with its conserved first and last residue. The order of the fields is D gene, clone size, V gene, J gene, CDR3 length, CDR3 protein, CDR3 DNA. D genes are given only for firm matches. Some rows have no size entry. The others give once, few or many, or a class for an expanded clone.

.	.	TRBV6-6	TRBJ1-1	15	CASSYSLGSRTEAFF	TGTGCCAGCAGTTATAGTTTAGGTTCGAGGACTGAAGCTTTCTTT
TRBD1	.	TRBV5-1	TRBJ1-5	15	CASRPTGGIGQPQHF	TGCGCCAGCAGACCTACAGGGGGCATAGGACAGCCCCAGCATTTT
TRBD2	.	TRBV7-2	TRBJ2-3	17	CASSPSPGGGSTDTQYF	TGTGCCAGCAGCCCATCACCCGGGGGAGGGAGCACAGATACGCAGTATTTT
TRBD1	.	TRBV7-2	TRBJ1-2	19	CASSAPQGTGRGNLYGYTF	TGTGCCAGCAGCGCACCTCAAGGGACAGGGAGGGGGAATTTGTATGGCTACACCTTC
TRBD1	.	TRBV7-9	TRBJ1-2	16	CASSLVQGISNYGYTF	TGTGCCAGCAGCTTAGTACAGGGGATTTCTAACTATGGCTACACCTTC
TRBD1	.	TRBV9	TRBJ1-1	16	CASSVGKVGGATEAFF	TGTGCCAGCAGCGTAGGGAAGGTAGGGGGCGCGACTGAAGCTTTCTTT
TRBD1	.	TRBV11-2	TRBJ1-4	15	CASSITGGTNEKLFF	TGTGCCAGCAGCATTACAGGGGGGACTAATGAAAAACTGTTTTTT
TRBD1	.	TRBV27	TRBJ1-5	16	CASPNLGQGKGEPQHF	TGTGCCAGCCCAAACCTGGGACAGGGAAAAGGAGAGCCCCAGCATTTT
TRBD2	.	TRBV7-8	TRBJ2-3	15	CASSSSDPGGSRQYF	TGTGCCAGCAGCTCTAGTGATCCGGGAGGGTCGAGGCAGTATTTT
TRBD1	.	TRBV5-1	TRBJ1-2	15	CASSLGQGGNYGYTF	TGCGCCAGCAGCCTAGGACAGGGTGGAAACTATGGCTACACCTTC
.	.	TRBV6-2/TRBV6-3	TRBJ1-3	15	CASSRGGYAGNTIYF	TGTGCCAGCAGCCGCGGGGGGTACGCCGGAAACACCATATATTTT
.	.	TRBV7-2	TRBJ2-3	17	CASSLGVTGSYTDTQYF	TGTGCCAGCAGCTTGGGAGTGACAGGCTCCTACACAGATACGCAGTATTTT
TRBD1	.	TRBV7-3	TRBJ1-1	16	CASSLIPGGMNTEAFF	TGTGCCAGCAGCTTAATCCCAGGGGGCATGAACACTGAAGCTTTCTTT
.	.	TRBV27	TRBJ1-5	14	CASSNRAGGQPQHF	TGTGCCAGCAGTAACAGAGCCGGGGGTCAGCCCCAGCATTTT
.	.	TRBV7-9	TRBJ2-1	14	CASSLGSSYNEQFF	TGTGCCAGCAGCTTAGGGAGCTCCTACAATGAGCAGTTCTTC
.	few	TRBV19	TRBJ1-2	16	CASRPSPVQGNYGYTF	TGTGCCAGTAGGCCCTCCCCCGTGCAGGGTAACTATGGCTACACCTTC
TRBD2	.	TRBV29-1	TRBJ2-7	13	CSALAGGISEQYF	TGCAGCGCCTTAGCGGGGGGGATATCCGAGCAGTACTTC
.	.	TRBV6-5	TRBJ1-6	15	CASSWGGQSISPLHF	TGTGCCAGCAGTTGGGGAGGTCAGTCTATTTCACCCCTCCACTTT
.	once	TRBV12-3/TRBV12-4	TRBJ1-1	11	CATSLGVEPFF	TGTGCCACCTCCCTGGGAGTCGAACCTTTCTTT
.	.	TRBV24-1	TRBJ1-5	14	CATSDRTFGQPQHF	TGTGCCACCAGTGACAGGACATTTGGGCAGCCCCAGCATTTT
TRBD1	few	TRBV7-9	TRBJ2-1	15	CASSLITGGSNEQFF	TGTGCCAGCAGCTTAATAACAGGGGGCTCGAATGAGCAGTTCTTC
.	once	TRBV6-5	TRBJ1-1	15	CASRPATDGNTEAFF	TGTGCCAGCAGGCCTGCGACAGACGGGAACACTGAAGCTTTCTTT
TRBD1	.	TRBV14	TRBJ1-2	14	CASSVGTGPYGYTF	TGTGCCAGCAGCGTTGGGACAGGACCTTATGGCTACACCTTC
TRBD1	once	TRBV6-5	TRBJ2-7	13	CASRQGQTYEQYF	TGTGCCAGCAGACAGGGACAGACCTACGAGCAGTACTTC
.	.	TRBV5-1	TRBJ1-4	14	CASSSQGGNEKLFF	TGCGCCAGCAGCTCACAGGGTGGGAATGAAAAACTGTTTTTT
.	few	TRBV10-1	TRBJ1-2	12	CASRDGTSGNTF	TGCGCCAGCAGGGACGGGACATCGGGTAACACCTTC
.	once	TRBV20-1	TRBJ2-1	10	CSARRDEQFF	TGCAGTGCTAGGCGGGATGAGCAGTTCTTC
.	.	TRBV6-5	TRBJ1-1	13	CASSYGKGLRAFF	TGTGCCAGCAGTTACGGGAAGGGGTTGAGAGCTTTCTTT
TRBD1	few	TRBV6-5	TRBJ1-1	16	CASSSRVGQGTTEAFF	TGTGCCAGCAGTTCCCGTGTCGGACAGGGAACCACTGAAGCTTTCTTT
.	.	TRBV6-4	TRBJ2-3	15	CASSERGLGTDTQYF	TGTGCCAGCAGTGAGAGGGGGTTGGGCACAGATACGCAGTATTTT
.	.	TRBV6-5	TRBJ2-7	12	CASRGRGYEQYF	TGTGCCAGCAGAGGGAGAGGCTACGAGCAGTACTTC
TRBD2	.	TRBV5-6	TRBJ2-5	15	CASSVRTSGGETQYF	TGTGCCAGCAGCGTGAGGACTAGCGGGGGTGAGACCCAGTACTTC
TRBD1	.	TRBV5-6	TRBJ1-4	13	CASSLEGAHKLFF	TGTGCCAGCAGCTTGGAGGGGGCGCATAAACTGTTTTTT
.	.	TRBV6-5	TRBJ1-3	13	CASSYLRENTIYF	TGTGCCAGCAGTTACTTGAGGGAAAACACCATATATTTT
.	once	TRBV19	TRBJ2-5	17	CASTLSDSPSYQETQYF	TGTGCCAGTACCCTCTCCGACAGCCCATCATACCAAGAGACCCAGTACTTC
TRBD1	.	TRBV7-6	TRBJ1-2	14	CASSLYTGGGGYTF	TGTGCCAGCAGCCTTTATACAGGGGGCGGTGGCTACACCTTC
TRBD1	.	TRBV18	TRBJ2-2	12	CASSPSAGGLFF	TGTGCCAGCTCACCATCGGCAGGGGGACTGTTTTTT
.	.	TRBV6-2/TRBV6-3	TRBJ1-1	16	CASSYSMSLMNTEAFF	TGTGCCAGCAGTTATTCCATGAGCCTTATGAACACTGAAGCTTTCTTT
TRBD1	.	TRBV10-1	TRBJ2-3	15	CASSERGTGTDTQYF	TGCGCCAGCAGTGAAAGAGGGACAGGGACAGATACGCAGTATTTT
TRBD1	.	TRBV19	TRBJ1-1	13	CASEVGQGAEAFF	TGTGCCAGTGAAGTGGGACAGGGAGCTGAAGCTTTCTTT
TRBD2	.	TRBV29-1	TRBJ2-3	14	CSVGLAGATDTQYF	TGCAGCGTTGGACTAGCGGGGGCAACAGATACGCAGTATTTT
.	.	TRBV5-6	TRBJ1-2	8	CAPGGYTF	TGTGCCCCAGGGGGCTACACCTTC
.	.	TRBV5-5	TRBJ2-1	13	CASSLVSQVGSFF	TGTGCCAGCAGCCTGGTCTCACAGGTGGGATCGTTCTTC
.	.	TRBV6-5	TRBJ1-1	15	CASSTNEPPNTEAFF	TGTGCCAGCAGTACCAACGAGCCTCCGAACACTGAAGCTTTCTTT
TRBD1	.	TRBV7-6	TRBJ1-6	13	CASSLGQNSPLHF	TGTGCCAGCAGCTTGGGACAGAATTCACCCCTCCACTTT
TRBD2	.	TRBV3-1/TRBV3-2	TRBJ2-3	16	CASRPGTSGGEGTQYF	TGTGCCAGCAGACCCGGGACTAGCGGGGGGGAGGGAACGCAGTATTTT
.	.	TRBV7-2	TRBJ2-7	15	CASSSGPRGTYEQYF	TGTGCCAGCAGCTCGGGACCGAGGGGGACCTACGAGCAGTACTTC
.	once	TRBV15	TRBJ1-5	15	CATSRTNRANQPQHF	TGTGCCACCAGCAGAACGAACAGGGCCAATCAGCCCCAGCATTTT
TRBD2	.	TRBV6-2/TRBV6-3	TRBJ2-1	11	CASSNSGERFF	TGTGCCAGCAGTAATAGCGGGGAGAGGTTCTTC
TRBD1	.	TRBV4-3	TRBJ1-1	17	CASSRTGTDKMNTEAFF	TGCGCCAGCAGCCGAACCGGGACAGACAAAATGAACACTGAAGCTTTCTTT
.	.	TRBV6-5	TRBJ1-5	15	CASRPSGQGHQPQHF	TGTGCCAGCAGACCCTCGGGCCAGGGTCATCAGCCCCAGCATTTT
.	.	TRBV7-9	TRBJ1-1	14	CASSLTGGTTEAFF	TGTGCCAGCAGCCTCACGGGGGGGACCACTGAAGCTTTCTTT
.	.	TRBV6-5	TRBJ1-4	14	CASSNGTPNEKLFF	TGTGCCAGCAGCAACGGGACACCTAATGAAAAACTGTTTTTT
.	.	TRBV19	TRBJ1-2	14	CASKASGEYYGYTF	TGTGCCAGTAAGGCTTCGGGGGAATACTATGGCTACACCTTC
TRBD1	.	TRBV15	TRBJ1-1	15	CATSSQGGRNTEAFF	TGTGCCACCAGCTCACAGGGGGGACGGAACACTGAAGCTTTCTTT
.	.	TRBV27	TRBJ1-5	16	CASSSIGPGGNQPQHF	TGTGCCAGCAGTTCCATAGGGCCAGGGGGCAATCAGCCCCAGCATTTT
TRBD2	once	TRBV10-3	TRBJ2-3	17	CAISESGSGGPRDTQYF	TGTGCCATCAGTGAGTCAGGGAGCGGGGGCCCTAGGGATACGCAGTATTTT
.	.	TRBV5-6	TRBJ1-2	15	CASSLAGVSNVYYTF	TGTGCCAGCAGCTTGGCCGGTGTCTCGAACGTTTACTACACCTTC
TRBD1	.	TRBV11-3	TRBJ2-6	17	CASSPGTGESGANVLTF	TGTGCCAGCAGCCCCGGGACAGGGGAGTCTGGGGCCAACGTCCTGACTTTC
.	.	TRBV6-4	TRBJ1-3	15	CASSDRQSSGNTIYF	TGTGCCAGCAGTGACCGACAGAGCTCTGGAAACACCATATATTTT